This T cell receptor (beta chain) was captured by sequencing in a study of blood T cell repertoires in COVID-19. Study details: Material from acute and convalescent COVID-19 was sourced from the United States, Italy and Spain. PBMCs, B-cell-depleted T cells, or T cells were the source of the cDNA or gDNA that made up the material.

Germline CDR1 is LGHDT and CDR2 is YNNKEL (reference sequence). The J segment lost 1 base and the V segment lost 3 bases, leaving 12 bases of the junction unmatched. This CDR3 region has 17 residues. Repertoires were generated with immunoSEQ multiplex PCR, while TCRdb's copy carries only in-frame clones and drops some. Here the sample spans more than 110,000 clones, around 80% being singletons. The rearrangement joins TRBV3-1 (or the pseudogene TRBV3-2) to TRBJ2-7, with 7 bases that match TRBD1. This TCR was sampled from a woman over 75 with active or convalescent COVID-19. Input material: peripheral blood. For the CDR3, the DNA is TGTGCCAGCAGCCACTATACCGGGACAGATGTTTCCTACGAGCAGTACTTC. Protein product: CASSHYTGTDVSYEQYF.